This TCR beta chain was recorded in a study of T cells expressing NK-cell markers. For the study at large: The study sequenced eight donors, seven HCMV-seropositive and one seronegative. Overall study results and limits: Dominance of the CD3+CD56-NKG2C+ fraction by these clonotypes also held in a handful of donors.

The length of the CDR3 is 13 residues. Germline CDR1 reads GTSNPN; CDR2 reads SVGIG (reference sequence). With UMIs, 5'RACE template switching was used to make TCR beta cDNA. TCRdb re-called the 5' RACE reads and catalogs CDR3 proteins one per entry, DNA excluded. The repertoire table contains over 100,000 distinct CDR3 sequences. For this clonotype: The antigen is unknown.

Source material: blood T cells: a sorted CD56 or NKG2C T cell subset, CD4+ or CD8+ T cells, or bulk PBMC T cells (not recorded which). The receptor's source is a woman between 18 and 69 years old in good health. The chain employs TRBV30 and TRBJ2-5; TCRdb reports TRBD1, a call that lacks DNA to check it against. CDR3 sequence: CAWSLEDSETQYF.